These T cell receptor beta chains were read from a single sample in a study of blood T cells in healthy people across ages. TCRdb reprocessed the 5' RACE reads with MiXCR, giving one entry per CDR3 protein. This sample has fewer than 800,000 distinct CDR3 sequences, with 49% found just once. The specimen sequenced was blood. Every receptor here comes from a woman aged 55 to 70 in good health. The CDR3 runs from the conserved cysteine through the conserved F or W. D genes are given only for firm matches. Rows give clone size only sometimes, using once, few, many, or a class for an expanded clone.

v_call,clone_size,d_call,j_call,cdr3_aa,cdr3_nt
TRBV6-2/TRBV6-3,NA,NA,TRBJ2-7,CASSPLGVREQYF,TGTGCCAGCAGTCCGCTAGGGGTTCGGGAGCAGTACTTC
TRBV20-1,NA,TRBD1,TRBJ2-3,CSARDTGARTDTQYF,TGCAGTGCTAGAGATACAGGGGCGCGCACAGATACGCAGTATTTT
TRBV6-2/TRBV6-3,few,TRBD2,TRBJ2-7,CASSYSTIGRAYEQYF,TGTGCCAGCAGTTACTCGACGATCGGGAGGGCCTACGAGCAGTACTTC
TRBV7-2,few,NA,TRBJ1-4,CASSYRSANEKLFF,TGTGCCAGCAGCTACAGGTCGGCTAATGAAAAACTGTTTTTT
TRBV7-8,few,TRBD2,TRBJ2-4,CASSSGLGKNIQYF,TGTGCCAGCAGCTCGGGACTAGGAAAAAACATTCAGTACTTC
TRBV12-3/TRBV12-4,NA,NA,TRBJ2-5,CASSLEGTRQETQYF,TGTGCCAGCAGTTTAGAAGGGACGAGACAAGAGACCCAGTACTTC
TRBV27,NA,TRBD2,TRBJ2-7,CASKSPQRECHEQYF,TGTGCCAGCAAATCCCCCCAGCGGGAGTGTCACGAGCAGTACTTC
TRBV7-8,NA,TRBD2,TRBJ2-1,CASSPSPPGLAGGEQFF,TGTGCCAGCAGCCCCTCCCCCCCGGGACTAGCGGGAGGAGAGCAGTTCTTC
TRBV27,NA,TRBD2,TRBJ2-1,CASSLGGNLAGKNEQFF,TGTGCCAGCAGTTTAGGTGGGAACCTAGCGGGGAAGAATGAGCAGTTCTTC
TRBV7-9,many,NA,TRBJ2-7,CASSLEFAIRPYEQYF,TGTGCCAGCAGCTTAGAGTTTGCTATCAGACCCTACGAGCAGTACTTC
TRBV28,NA,NA,TRBJ1-2,CASSLRGGMGGYTF,TGTGCCAGCAGTTTACGAGGAGGGATGGGTGGCTACACCTTC
TRBV4-2,NA,TRBD2,TRBJ2-1,CASSQDPPGGEGWIYNEQFF,TGTGCCAGCAGCCAAGATCCCCCCGGGGGGGAGGGCTGGATCTACAATGAGCAGTTCTTC
TRBV7-2,NA,NA,TRBJ1-4,CASSLGTAAGEKPFF,TGTGCCAGCAGCTTAGGGACGGCTGCAGGTGAAAAACCGTTTTTT
TRBV15,NA,NA,TRBJ1-2,CATSNGRTNYGYTF,TGTGCCACCAGCAATGGACGGACTAACTATGGCTACACCTTC
TRBV28,NA,NA,TRBJ2-1,CASRQASSYNEQFF,TGTGCCAGCAGGCAGGCGAGCTCCTACAATGAGCAGTTCTTC
TRBV20-1,NA,TRBD1,TRBJ1-2,CSARDPGGRGYGYTF,TGCAGTGCTAGAGATCCAGGGGGTAGAGGGTATGGCTACACCTTC